These 20 T cell receptor beta chains share one sample of origin, sequenced in a study of blood T cell repertoires in COVID-19. Measured with immunoSEQ multiplex PCR; TCRdb has only the in-frame clones, and not every one. The table has about 100,000 clones, around 83% seen once; the top ten hold 2% to 2.5%. The sample comprised peripheral blood. These receptor sequences come from a human donor in a cohort sampled during active COVID-19.

V gene TRBV7-2 combines with J gene TRBJ2-1; 10 nucleotides match TRBD2. V lost 1 base to trimming and J lost 4 bases; unmatched junction nucleotides: 4. Germline loops: CDR1 SGHTA, CDR2 FQGNSA. The CDR3 covers 16 residues. CDR3 protein: CASSLVTSGPYNEQFF. The DNA of the CDR3 is TGTGCCAGCAGCTTAGTGACTAGCGGGCCGTACAATGAGCAGTTCTTC.

This rearrangement joins TRBV7-2 to TRBJ2-1; 11 bases fit TRBD2. Germline V CDR1 and CDR2: SGHTA, FQGNSA. CDR3 length: 15 amino acids. The V segment lost 1 base and the J segment 9 bases; nucleotides outside the gene matches: 5. CDR3 in DNA: TGTGCCAGCAGCTTAGTAGCGGGAGGGTACGTTGAGCAGTTCTTC. It is translated as CASSLVAGGYVEQFF. The full variable domain, rest sourced from reference TRBV7-2 and TRBJ2-1, is GAGVSQSPSNKVTEKGKDVELRCDPISGHTALYWYRQSLGQGLEFLIYFQGNSAPDKSGLPSDRFSAERTGGSVSTLTIQRTQQEDSAVYLCASSLVAGGYVEQFFGPGTRLTVL.

The chain carries TRBV6-2 or TRBV6-3 and TRBJ1-1; maybe TRBD1 (5 bases). The germline V and J ends were trimmed by 2 bases and 1 base, with 14 bases remaining between them. CDR3 length equals 16 residues. The germline V gene has CDR1 MNHEY and CDR2 SVGEGT. For the CDR3, the DNA is TGTGCCAGCAGTTACGTCCGGGGCGGGGGGAACACTGAAGCTTTCTTT. It is translated as CASSYVRGGGNTEAFF.

V gene TRBV4-2 combines with J gene TRBJ1-1, with D perhaps TRBD1 (5 bases). The germline V gene encodes CDR1 LGHNA and CDR2 YNFKEQ. Between the trimmed V and J ends, which lost 1 base and 3 bases, there was a span of 18 bases. This CDR3 is built from 17 residues. The CDR3 region is CASSQAGAGGRHTEAFF. CDR3 nucleotides: TGTGCCAGCAGCCAAGCCGGGGCCGGGGGGAGGCACACTGAAGCTTTCTTT.

This clone came up once. The CDR3 sequence: CASSIGGLVITGELFF. DNA for the CDR3: TGTGCCAGTAGTATAGGAGGGCTAGTCATCACCGGGGAGCTGTTTTTT. The chain recombines TRBV19 with TRBJ2-2; D may be TRBD2 (5 bases). V was clipped by 1 base and J by 4 bases, with 13 bases between them. Per the germline V gene, CDR1 is LNHDA and CDR2 is SQIVND (reference sequence). This CDR3 has 16 amino acids.

This chain connects TRBV19 to TRBJ1-2; 7 nucleotides line up with TRBD1. The CDR3 runs 15 residues. J gave up 4 bases and V 3 bases, and 8 bases lay outside the gene matches. Per the germline V gene, CDR1 is LNHDA and CDR2 is SQIVND (reference sequence). CDR3 amino acids: CASSIYWDSFYGYTF. Written as DNA, the CDR3 is TGTGCCAGTAGTATCTACTGGGACAGCTTCTATGGCTACACCTTC.

The rearrangement joins TRBV12-3 or TRBV12-4 to TRBJ2-5; 7 bases line up with TRBD1. The CDR3 spans 12 residues. V was clipped by 7 bases and J by 6 bases; unmatched bases: 5. The CDR3 reads CASKRQGKTQYF. The CDR3 nucleotides are TGTGCCAGCAAGAGACAGGGAAAGACCCAGTACTTC.

This clone was found once. This chain joins TRBV28 and TRBJ2-7; maybe TRBD1 (7 bases). V dropped 7 bases and J dropped 0 bases, with 31 bases sitting between them. Per the germline V gene, CDR1 is MDHEN and CDR2 is SYDVKM. CDR3 length: 20 residues. The CDR3 bases are TGTGCCAGCACCCCTGTGGATTGGACAGGTTGGAGGGACAGCTCCTACGAGCAGTACTTC. Amino acid sequence: CASTPVDWTGWRDSSYEQYF.

The chain employs TRBV2 and TRBJ2-7; D remains ambiguous. Trimming cost V 4 bases and J 1 base, with 11 bases left between them. Germline values: CDR1 SNHLY, CDR2 FYNNEI. The CDR3 is made up of 14 amino acids. The CDR3 nucleotides read TGTGCCAGCAGTGTCCCGAGTAAGTCCTACGAGCAGTACTTC. Translated: CASSVPSKSYEQYF.

The chain joins TRBV7-8 to TRBJ1-4; possibly TRBD1 for D (6 bases). The CDR3 is 19 amino acids. The ends were cut back, 2 bases at V and 0 bases at J, with 19 bases in the middle. CDR1 and CDR2 from the germline V gene are SGHVS and FQNEAQ. The CDR3, as DNA: TGTGCCAGCAGCTTACGTCAGTACAGGGCCCAAGCAACTAATGAAAAACTGTTTTTT. Protein: CASSLRQYRAQATNEKLFF.

The chain recombines TRBV4-3 with TRBJ2-7; perhaps TRBD1 as D (5 bases). V lost 0 bases to trimming and J lost 5 bases, with 14 bases between them. Germline-derived CDR1 and CDR2 are LGHNA and YSLEER. The CDR3 covers 15 residues. CDR3 sequence reads: CASSQDRMVQDEQYF. The DNA of the CDR3 is TGCGCCAGCAGCCAAGATAGGATGGTACAGGACGAGCAGTACTTC.

V and J are TRBV10-3 and TRBJ1-5; D gene uncertain. CDR3 size: 16 residues. V lost 3 bases and J 0 bases, leaving 12 bases between the germline ends. CDR1 and CDR2 (germline): ENHRY, SYGVKD. The DNA for the CDR3 is TGTGCCATCAGTGAAATCCTCGCTAATAGCAATCAGCCCCAGCATTTT. Residues: CAISEILANSNQPQHF.

This chain links TRBV11-2 with TRBJ2-7; 8 bases align to TRBD2. CDR3 length: 15 residues. V lost 1 base and J lost 0; bases outside the gene matches: 2. Germline values: CDR1 SGHAT, CDR2 FQNNGV. In DNA form, the CDR3 reads TGTGCCAGCAGCTTAGGGGCGGGAGGCTCCTACGAGCAGTACTTC. It yields the protein CASSLGAGGSYEQYF.

This chain joins TRBV27 and TRBJ2-3; perhaps TRBD2 as D (6 bases). The CDR3 extends over 15 amino acids. The germline CDR1 and CDR2 sequences are MNHEY and SMNVEV (reference sequence). V shed 10 bases and J shed 6 bases, with 23 bases lying between them. This chain's CDR3 is CATSPGRDRWDTQYF. In nucleotides, the CDR3 is TGTGCCACCTCACCGGGGCGGGACCGGTGGGATACGCAGTATTTT.

As concerns this clone: A junction boundary mismatches the germline segment, possibly from a read error. This chain uses TRBV7-8 with TRBJ2-7, with 12 bases matching TRBD2. The CDR3 contains 16 residues. Germline V gene sequence: CDR1 SGHVS, CDR2 FQNEAQ. The CDR3 protein is CASSPRLAGVSNEQYF. In DNA form, the CDR3 reads TGTGCCAGCAGCCCCCGACTAGCGGGAGTCTCCAACGAGCAGTACTTC.

The V gene is TRBV21-1, the J gene TRBJ1-5; the DNA was not used to check the table's D call, TRBD1. TRBV21-1 is an annotated pseudogene. There are 12 residues in the CDR3. CDR3 sequence: CAGLTGNQPQHF. CDR3 in DNA: TGTGCCGGATTGACAGGGAATCAGCCCCAGCATTTT.

The rearrangement uses TRBV5-1 and TRBJ2-1, with TRBD2 identical over 7 bases. The V segment lost 0 bases and the J segment 10 bases; nucleotides outside the gene matches: 13. Germline assignment: CDR1 SGHRS and CDR2 YFSETQ. The CDR3 contains 16 residues. The CDR3 DNA is TGCGCCAGCAGCTTGGAGGGCGGGGGTGGGCTCGGGGAGCAGTTCTTC. Its protein product is CASSLEGGGGLGEQFF. Looking up the rest from reference TRBV5-1 and TRBJ2-1 gives the full variable domain: KAGVTQTPRYLIKTRGQQVTLSCSPISGHRSVSWYQQTPGQGLQFLFEYFSETQRNKGNFPGRFSGRQFSNSRSEMNVSTLELGDSALYLCASSLEGGGGLGEQFFGPGTRLTVL.

This clone showed up just once. The V and J genes are TRBV14 and TRBJ2-1, with 8 bases that match TRBD1. This CDR3 is 18 amino acids long. Per germline, CDR1 SGHDN and CDR2 FVKESK. J was trimmed by 7 bases and V by 5 bases; bases with no gene match: 19. This chain's CDR3 is CASSSTFTGGKVYNEQFF. The CDR3 DNA reads TGTGCCAGCAGCTCAACCTTCACAGGGGGAAAGGTCTATAATGAGCAGTTCTTC.

In DNA form, the CDR3 reads TGCGCCAGCAGCTACACAGGGGCCTCGAACACTGAAGCTTTCTTT. Translation gives CASSYTGASNTEAFF. The chain employs TRBV5-1 and TRBJ1-1; 7 nucleotides agree with TRBD1. Trimming at V came to 3 bases and at J to 1 base, leaving 6 bases not matched to a gene. Germline assignment: CDR1 SGHRS and CDR2 YFSETQ. The CDR3 is 15 residues long.

This clone occurred once. The J gene is TRBJ2-1, the V gene TRBV5-4, with 12 bases aligning to TRBD1. CDR3 length: 14 amino acids. J was trimmed by 12 bases and V by 4 bases; bases with no gene match: 8. CDR1 and CDR2 from the germline V gene are SGHNT and YYREEE (reference sequence). Here the CDR3 reads CASSDQGQGATQFF. Here the CDR3 DNA reads TGTGCCAGCAGCGACCAGGGACAGGGGGCTACGCAGTTCTTC.